One sample yielded the 27 T cell receptor beta chains listed below, sequenced in a study of tumor-infiltrating lymphocytes in oesophageal squamous cell carcinoma. TCRdb itself ran the PCR reads through MiXCR, one entry per CDR3 protein. The repertoire holds tens of thousands of distinct CDR3 sequences, with around a third as singletons. Sequencing was performed on esophageal tumor tissue. The receptors stem from a female donor with esophageal squamous cell carcinoma.

A remark on this clonotype: The conserved phenylalanine or tryptophan normally closing the CDR3 is absent here, so this likely arose from a read error. This rearrangement joins TRBV6-1 to TRBJ2-7; D uncertain. The tail of the sequence fits TRBJ2-1 better, so the J call may be wrong. Per germline, CDR1 MNHNS and CDR2 SASEGT. There are 13 residues in the CDR3. The CDR3 reads CTSSSTEQNEQFS. The CDR3 DNA reads as TGTACCAGCTCATCCACGGAACAAAATGAGCAGTTCTCC.

About this clonotype: This could be a read error, since a much larger clone is one nucleotide away. The chain employs TRBV7-3 and TRBJ2-7; D gene uncertain. The CDR3 runs 15 residues. The V and J ends lost 2 bases and 7 bases respectively, with 18 bases between them. Looked up from germline, CDR1 is SGHTA and CDR2 is FQGTGA. CDR3 DNA sequence: TGTGCCAGCAGCTTAGACGGAGCCTCCTACAATGAGCAGTACTTC. Translation gives CASSLDGASYNEQYF.

The chain combines TRBV7-8 with TRBJ2-7; the D call may be TRBD1 or TRBD2 (5 bases each). Germline loops: CDR1 SGHVS, CDR2 FQNEAQ. V lost 3 bases and J lost 2, with 20 bases in between. This CDR3 comprises 17 residues. CDR3 nucleotide sequence: TGTGCCAGCAGCTTGACCGGGACCGGGACGGAGACCTACGAGCAGTACTTC. Protein: CASSLTGTGTETYEQYF.

The V gene is TRBV7-2, the J gene TRBJ2-3, with TRBD1 identical over 8 bases. The V segment lost 0 bases and the J segment 10 bases; nucleotides outside the gene matches: 3. The germline gives CDR1 SGHTA, CDR2 FQGNSA. CDR3 length: 13 amino acids. CDR3 residues: CASSLAGQGSQYF. The CDR3 DNA reads TGTGCCAGCAGCTTAGCAGGACAGGGATCGCAGTATTTT.

This rearrangement joins TRBV7-4 to TRBJ2-5; D may correspond to TRBD1 or TRBD2 (6 bases each). CDR1 is SGHVT and CDR2 is SQSDAQ in the germline V gene. Trimming took 4 bases from V and 5 from J, leaving 17 bases between them. The CDR3 has 15 amino acids. CDR3 nucleotide sequence: TGTGCCAGCAGCTCCCCTCCGCAGGGGAGGGAGACCCAGTACTTC. Translated: CASSSPPQGRETQYF. Full variable domain (outside the CDR3, taken from reference TRBV7-4 and TRBJ2-5): GAGVSQSPRYKVAKRGRDVALRCDSISGHVTLYWYRQTLGQGSEVLTYSQSDAQRDKSGRPSGRFSAERPERSVSTLKIQRTEQGDSAVYLCASSSPPQGRETQYFGPGTRLLVL.

This clonotype was counted at least ten times. The V call is TRBV11-2, the J call TRBJ2-5; weak D call: TRBD1 (8 bases). The germline gives CDR1 SGHAT, CDR2 FQNNGV. The CDR3 is 14 amino acids. V gave up 6 bases and J gave up 9 bases, with 20 bases separating them. CDR3 protein: CASSSTGGDEPQYF. The CDR3 nucleotides read TGTGCCAGCAGTTCAACAGGGGGGGACGAGCCCCAGTACTTC.

As to this clonotype: This may be a read error: a much more frequent sequence differs by one nucleotide. The chain is built from TRBV18 and TRBJ2-7; a weak D match, TRBD1 (6 bases). The CDR3 covers 11 residues. Germline CDR1 and CDR2: KGHSH and LQKENI. The V end was cut by 4 bases, the J end by 7 bases, with 8 bases between. The CDR3 sequence is CASSRTDEQYF. The DNA of the CDR3 is TGTGCCAGCTCACGGACAGATGAGCAGTACTTC. The whole variable domain, remainder taken from reference TRBV18 and TRBJ2-7, is NAGVMQNPRHLVRRRGQEARLRCSPMKGHSHVYWYRQLPEEGLKFMVYLQKENIIDESGMPKERFSAEFPKEGPSILRIQQVVRGDSAAYFCASSRTDEQYFGPGTRLTVT.

This clonotype is medium-sized within its sample. The rearrangement links TRBV11-2 to TRBJ2-1; 8 positions agree with TRBD1. This CDR3 contains 15 residues. Unmatched junction bases numbered 7, after V lost 4 bases and J lost 5 bases. Germline V gene data show CDR1 as SGHAT and CDR2 as FQNNGV. CDR3 coding DNA: TGTGCCAGCAGCTCTCAGGGGGCTGGGAACAATGAGCAGTTCTTC. Its protein is CASSSQGAGNNEQFF.

This clonotype qualifies as medium-sized. The CDR3 bases are TGTGCCAGCAGTTACTTTCCGGGACAGGAGTACAATGAGCAGTTCTTC. Its protein is CASSYFPGQEYNEQFF. The rearrangement joins TRBV6-6 to TRBJ2-1; 8 bases line up with TRBD1. Germline lookup yields CDR1 MNHNY and CDR2 SVGAGI (reference sequence). CDR3 length: 16 residues. Germline trimming cut 1 base from V and 4 bases from J; bases unmatched to any gene: 6.

Turning to this clonotype: Its ends do not fully match the called genes, so a read error is possible. The chain is built from TRBV7-7 and TRBJ2-4; D might be TRBD2 (5 bases). The tail of the sequence fits TRBJ2-1 better, so the J call may be wrong. CDR1 and CDR2 (germline): SSHAT, FNYEAQ (reference sequence). This CDR3 has 13 amino acids. DNA for the CDR3: TGTGCTAGCAGCTTCCCCGGGAAAAATGAGCAGTTCTTC. It codes for CASSFPGKNEQFF.

This clonotype was observed at least ten times. The chain has TRBV6-2 or TRBV6-3 and TRBJ2-1; 8 bases align to TRBD2. CDR3 size: 14 residues. Germline trimming cut 6 bases from V and 5 bases from J; bases unmatched to any gene: 6. Germline CDR1 and CDR2: MNHEY and SVGEGT. Here the CDR3 DNA reads TGTGCCAGCAGGGGACTAGGCTTGAACAATGAGCAGTTCTTC. Translated, it gives CASRGLGLNNEQFF.

This clonotype was seen ten or more times. The CDR3 region has the DNA TGTGCCAGCAGTTCTCGAGCGGGGGACTACGAGCAGTACTTC. Amino acids: CASSSRAGDYEQYF. The chain is built from TRBV6-6 and TRBJ2-7; 8 positions match TRBD2. The CDR3 extends over 14 amino acids. V was clipped by 4 bases and J by 3 bases; unmatched bases: 5. CDR1 and CDR2 (germline): MNHNY, SVGAGI (reference sequence).

This clonotype was counted at least ten times. The chain carries TRBV5-6 and TRBJ2-5, with no clear D. Germline V gives CDR1 SGHDT, CDR2 YYEEEE. This CDR3 comprises 14 residues. Trimming pared 0 bases from V and 1 base from J, leaving 7 bases between. CDR3: CASSLGTVQETQYF. The CDR3 DNA follows: TGTGCCAGCAGCTTGGGGACGGTCCAAGAGACCCAGTACTTC.

This clonotype showed up many times. A much larger clone sits a single nucleotide away, making a read error possible. This chain joins TRBV7-9 and TRBJ2-5; TRBD2 matches at 9 bases. With V trimmed by 2 bases and J by 11 bases, 15 bases remained unmatched. Germline CDR1 and CDR2: SEHNR and FQNEAQ (reference sequence). CDR3 size: 16 residues. The CDR3 loop reads CASSLFSLAGINEQYF. In nucleotides, the CDR3 is TGTGCCAGCAGCTTATTTTCGCTAGCGGGAATCAATGAGCAGTACTTC. Filled out from reference TRBV7-9 and TRBJ2-5, the complete variable domain reads DTGVSQNPRHKITKRGQNVTFRCDPISEHNRLYWYRQTLGQGPEFLTYFQNEAQLEKSRLLSDRFSAERPKGSFSTLEIQRTEQGDSAMYLCASSLFSLAGINEQYFGPGTRLLVL.

By its share, this clonotype is medium-sized (0.01 to 0.1%). The junction departs from germline at one end; a sequencing error may be responsible. The chain couples TRBV7-7 to TRBJ2-7; 10 bases agree with TRBD1. CDR1 is SSHAT, CDR2 FNYEAQ, per germline (reference sequence). CDR3 size: 13 residues. In DNA, the CDR3 is TGTGCTAGCAGCGGAGGACAGGGGGGCGAGCAGTACTTC. This codes for CASSGGQGGEQYF.

This clonotype has a handful of counts. The chain is built from TRBV3-1 and TRBJ2-2; D may be TRBD1 (6 bases). CDR3 length: 13 residues. The ends were cut back, 2 bases at V and 5 bases at J, with 6 bases in the middle. Germline V gene sequence: CDR1 LGHDT, CDR2 YNNKEL (reference sequence). The CDR3 nucleotides read TGTGCCAGCAGCCAACAGGGGACCGGGGAGCTGTTTTTT. Translated, it gives CASSQQGTGELFF.

The rearrangement uses TRBV7-2 and TRBJ2-3; the D is unclear. With the DNA end fitting TRBJ2-7 better, the J assignment may be wrong. There are 13 residues in the CDR3. The germline V gene has CDR1 SGHTA and CDR2 FQGNSA. CDR3 in amino acids: CASSLELTYEQYF. CDR3 DNA: TGTGCCAGCAGCTTAGAGCTTACCTACGAGCAGTACTTC.

The CDR3 region is CASSLHTKDTQYF. CDR3 coding DNA: TGTGCCAGCAGCTTACACACTAAGGATACGCAGTATTTT. V gene TRBV7-3 combines with J gene TRBJ2-3; no firm D call. This CDR3 region has 13 residues. Between the trimmed V and J ends, which lost 2 bases and 6 bases, there was a span of 9 bases. Germline V CDR1 and CDR2: SGHTA, FQGTGA.

This clonotype has just a few counts. The CDR3 loop is CASSFSFRNEAEAFF. The DNA for the CDR3 is TGTGCCAGCAGCTTCTCTTTCAGAAACGAAGCTGAAGCTTTCTTT. The V gene is TRBV7-3, the J gene TRBJ1-1; D is ambiguous. CDR3 length equals 15 residues. Trimming took 3 bases from V and 6 from J, leaving 17 bases between them. The V gene's germline CDR1 is SGHTA and CDR2 FQGTGA.

This sequence joins TRBV20-1 and TRBJ2-7, with D possibly TRBD1 on 5 matching bases. The CDR3 has 13 amino acids. Trimming removed 6 bases at V and 2 bases at J, with 14 bases between. The germline CDR1 and CDR2 sequences are DFQATT and SNEGSKA (reference sequence). CDR3 nucleotide sequence: TGCAGTGCAATACACACAGGTACCTACGAGCAGTACTTC. Translating gives CSAIHTGTYEQYF.

J is TRBJ2-1 and V is TRBV7-3; maybe TRBD1 (6 bases). V dropped 3 bases and J dropped 3 bases, with 9 bases sitting between them. Germline CDR1 is SGHTA and CDR2 is FQGTGA. The CDR3 loop spans 14 amino acids. CDR3 in DNA: TGTGCCAGCAGCTTGACAGGCAACTACAATGAGCAGTTCTTC. Its translation: CASSLTGNYNEQFF.

The chain employs TRBV3-1 and TRBJ1-5; D unresolved. V gave up 1 base and J gave up 2 bases, with 9 bases separating them. The CDR3 sequence is 15 residues long. The germline CDR1 and CDR2 sequences are LGHDT and YNNKEL (reference sequence). The CDR3 DNA sequence: TGTGCCAGCAGCCAAGGAAACGTCGGCAATCAGCCCCAGCATTTT. Translation gives CASSQGNVGNQPQHF.

This clonotype was detected ten times or more. J is TRBJ1-1 and V is TRBV10-1; TRBD1 matches 8 bases. This CDR3 spans 15 amino acids. Germline CDR1 reads WNHNN; CDR2 reads SYGVQD (reference sequence). Trimming cost V 2 bases and J 11 bases; bases outside gene matches: 13. CDR3 loop: CASSERGQAIDQAFF. The DNA for the CDR3 is TGCGCCAGCAGTGAGAGGGGACAGGCTATCGATCAGGCTTTCTTT.

This clonotype came up many times. This sequence may be a read error, since a much larger clone differs from it by one base. J is TRBJ2-1 and V is TRBV7-2, with D hard to call. From germline, CDR1 is SGHTA and CDR2 FQGNSA. Trimming left V 5 bases short and J 10 bases short, with 12 bases between. The CDR3 covers 12 residues. CDR3 protein: CASSPSRNEQFF. The DNA for the CDR3 is TGTGCCAGCAGCCCTTCGAGGAACGAGCAGTTCTTC.

At least ten counts were recorded for this clonotype. The chain uses TRBV27 and TRBJ1-1, with D uncertain. Germline loops: CDR1 MNHEY, CDR2 SMNVEV (reference sequence). V lost 3 bases to trimming and J lost 3 bases, with 11 bases between them. The CDR3 runs 14 residues. This chain's CDR3 is CASSFQAQDTEAFF. Here the CDR3 DNA reads TGTGCCAGCAGTTTCCAGGCTCAGGACACTGAAGCTTTCTTT.

This clonotype was counted between two and nine times. This chain joins TRBV18 and TRBJ2-1; D might be TRBD2 (6 bases). The J call is doubtful: the DNA matches TRBJ2-7 better. Germline CDR1 is KGHSH and CDR2 is LQKENI. This CDR3 is 16 amino acids long. The CDR3 protein is CASSSSSDISYNEQYF. The CDR3 DNA follows: TGTGCCAGCTCGTCCTCTAGCGATATCTCCTACAATGAGCAGTACTTC.

By its share, this clonotype is medium-sized. The V call is TRBV7-9, the J call TRBJ1-1, with D possibly TRBD1 on 5 matching bases. The CDR3 spans 12 residues. Germline CDR1 SEHNR, CDR2 FQNEAQ (reference sequence). The V and J ends lost 8 bases and 1 base respectively, with 8 bases between them. The CDR3 reads CASRTGNTEAFF. CDR3 DNA: TGTGCCAGCCGTACAGGGAACACTGAAGCTTTCTTT.